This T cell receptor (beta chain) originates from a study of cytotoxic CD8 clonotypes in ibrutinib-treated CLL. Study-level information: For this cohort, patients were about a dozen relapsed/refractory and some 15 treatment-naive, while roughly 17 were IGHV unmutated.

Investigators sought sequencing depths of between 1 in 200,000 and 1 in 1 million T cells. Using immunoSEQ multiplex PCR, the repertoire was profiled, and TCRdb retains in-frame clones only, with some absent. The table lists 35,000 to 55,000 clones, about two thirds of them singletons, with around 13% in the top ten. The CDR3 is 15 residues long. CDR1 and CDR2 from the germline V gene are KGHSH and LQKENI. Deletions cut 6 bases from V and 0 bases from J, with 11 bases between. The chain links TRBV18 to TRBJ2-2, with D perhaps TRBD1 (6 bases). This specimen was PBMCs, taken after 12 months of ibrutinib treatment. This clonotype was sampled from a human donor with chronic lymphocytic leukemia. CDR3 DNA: TGTGCCAGCTCGGAAGGACAGTCGAACACCGGGGAGCTGTTTTTT. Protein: CASSEGQSNTGELFF. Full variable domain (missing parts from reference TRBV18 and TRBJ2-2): NAGVMQNPRHLVRRRGQEARLRCSPMKGHSHVYWYRQLPEEGLKFMVYLQKENIIDESGMPKERFSAEFPKEGPSILRIQQVVRGDSAAYFCASSEGQSNTGELFFGEGSRLTVL.